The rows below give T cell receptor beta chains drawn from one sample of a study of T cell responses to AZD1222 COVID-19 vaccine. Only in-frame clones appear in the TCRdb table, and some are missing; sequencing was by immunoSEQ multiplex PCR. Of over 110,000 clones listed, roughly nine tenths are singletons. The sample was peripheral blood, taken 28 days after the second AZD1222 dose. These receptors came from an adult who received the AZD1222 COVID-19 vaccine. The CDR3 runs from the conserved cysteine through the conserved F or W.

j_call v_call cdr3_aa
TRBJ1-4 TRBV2 CASRPRGNEKLFF
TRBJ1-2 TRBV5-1 CASSWDRNYGYTF
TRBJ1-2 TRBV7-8 CASSPRDGLYGYTF
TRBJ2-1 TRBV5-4 CASSFRLAGVNEQFF
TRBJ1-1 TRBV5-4 CASSLGIGGNTEAFF
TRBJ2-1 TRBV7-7 CASSLGGLPINEQFF
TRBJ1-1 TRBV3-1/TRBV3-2 CASSQDPGADTFF
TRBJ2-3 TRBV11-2 CASSLESRTAADTQYF
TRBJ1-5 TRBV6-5 CASSLQTGQPQHF
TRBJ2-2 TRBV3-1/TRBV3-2 CASSQGSGELFF
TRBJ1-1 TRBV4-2 CASSLGQGDTEAFF
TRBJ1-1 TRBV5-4 CASSPVDRAGTEAFF
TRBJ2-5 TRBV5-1 CASSLPTPGQEDF
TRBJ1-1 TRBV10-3 CAISEYDGNTEAFF
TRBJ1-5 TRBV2 CASRDYRAGDQPQHF
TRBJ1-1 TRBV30 CACNRQNTEAFF
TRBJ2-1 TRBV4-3 CASSQERGSEQFF
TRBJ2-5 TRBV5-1 CASSRGEGFQETQYF
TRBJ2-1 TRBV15 CATRHPMGGTYNEQFF
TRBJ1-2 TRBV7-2 CASSLGPTSYGYTF
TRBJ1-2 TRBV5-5 CASSSDMSGYTF
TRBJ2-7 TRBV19 CASSTGLAHEQYF
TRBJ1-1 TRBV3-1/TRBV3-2 CASSQGGSAEAFF
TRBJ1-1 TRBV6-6 CASSKEGNTEAFF
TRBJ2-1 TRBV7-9 CASSLARDSSSYNEQFF
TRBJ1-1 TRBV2 CATLLTGGNTEAFF
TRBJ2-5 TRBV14 CASSQDWAQETQYF
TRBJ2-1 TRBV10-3 CAIKESGARAYNEQFF
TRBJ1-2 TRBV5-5 CASSLGSLGSGYTF
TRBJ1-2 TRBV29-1 CSVVLMNYGYTF
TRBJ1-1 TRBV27 CASSLFSGTPNTEAFF
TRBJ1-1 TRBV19 CASSPMGRGTEAFF
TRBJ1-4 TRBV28 CASSSSGAYDEKLFF
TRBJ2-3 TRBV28 CASSFSRTSGGSTDTQYF
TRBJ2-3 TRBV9 CASSVGDTQYF
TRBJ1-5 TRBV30 CAWSVGNNQPQHF
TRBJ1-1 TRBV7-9 CASSLGTGGFPEAFF
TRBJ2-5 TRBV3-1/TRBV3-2 CASSLGTSGTQETQYF
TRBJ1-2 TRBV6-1 CASSEALFSTPRVNGYTF
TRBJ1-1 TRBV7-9 CASSSRLRVGNTEAFF
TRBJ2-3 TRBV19 CASRGRLAGDTDTQYF
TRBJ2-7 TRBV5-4 CASSLGTAPHEQYF
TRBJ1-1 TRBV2 CASSVWRLNTEAFF
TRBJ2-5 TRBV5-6 CASSSPRGGLETQYF
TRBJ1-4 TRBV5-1 CASSLVSGQVNEKLFF
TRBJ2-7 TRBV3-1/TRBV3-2 CASSLDSGIYEQYF
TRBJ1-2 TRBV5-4 CASSPADGRGLTNYGYTF
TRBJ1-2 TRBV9 CASSVGSVGQGYYGYTF
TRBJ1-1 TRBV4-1 CASSQADRPGPEAFF
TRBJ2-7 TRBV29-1 CSGASRRGEQYF
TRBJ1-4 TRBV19 CASAKNRDRGVGANEKLFF
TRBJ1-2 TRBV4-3 CASSQDLGTGSIYGYTF